This T cell receptor beta chain derives from a study of cytomegalovirus exposure and HLA in healthy donors. The CDR3 runs 14 residues. The junction had 2 bases not matched to a gene; V was cut back by 4 bases and J by 6 bases. Germline CDR1 KGHSH, CDR2 LQKENI. The PCR had 60 Vbeta and 13 Jbeta primers. TCRdb's table, derived via immunoSEQ multiplex PCR, lists solely in-frame clones and lacks some. The sample lists 95,000 or so clones; 55% to 75% were seen once. This clone has a single count. Input material: PBMCs. The clonotype was recovered from a woman between 45 and 60 years old in good health and CMV-seropositive. The V gene is TRBV18, the J gene TRBJ2-3, with TRBD1 identical over 12 bases. CDR3 DNA sequence: TGTGCCAGCTCACGGGACAGGGGGCAGGATACGCAGTATTTT. It specifies CASSRDRGQDTQYF.